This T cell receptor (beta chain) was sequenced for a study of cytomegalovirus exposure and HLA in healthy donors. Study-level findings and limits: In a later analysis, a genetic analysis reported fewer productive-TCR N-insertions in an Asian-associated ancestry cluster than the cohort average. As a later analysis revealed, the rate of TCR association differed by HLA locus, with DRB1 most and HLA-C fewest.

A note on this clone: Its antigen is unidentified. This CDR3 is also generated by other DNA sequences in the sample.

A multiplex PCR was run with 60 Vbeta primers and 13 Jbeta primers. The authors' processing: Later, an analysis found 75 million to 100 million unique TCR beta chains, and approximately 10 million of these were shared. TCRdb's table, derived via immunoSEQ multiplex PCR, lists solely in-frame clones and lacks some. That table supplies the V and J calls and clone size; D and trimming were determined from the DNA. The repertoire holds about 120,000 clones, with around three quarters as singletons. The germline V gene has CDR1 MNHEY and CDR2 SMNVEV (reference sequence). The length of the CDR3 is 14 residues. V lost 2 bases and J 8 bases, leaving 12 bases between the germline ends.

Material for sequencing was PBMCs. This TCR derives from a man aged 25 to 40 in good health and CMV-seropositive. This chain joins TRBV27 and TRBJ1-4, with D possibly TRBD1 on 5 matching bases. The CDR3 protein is CASSLGQGGEKLFF. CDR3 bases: TGTGCCAGCAGTTTAGGCCAGGGAGGGGAAAAACTGTTTTTT.